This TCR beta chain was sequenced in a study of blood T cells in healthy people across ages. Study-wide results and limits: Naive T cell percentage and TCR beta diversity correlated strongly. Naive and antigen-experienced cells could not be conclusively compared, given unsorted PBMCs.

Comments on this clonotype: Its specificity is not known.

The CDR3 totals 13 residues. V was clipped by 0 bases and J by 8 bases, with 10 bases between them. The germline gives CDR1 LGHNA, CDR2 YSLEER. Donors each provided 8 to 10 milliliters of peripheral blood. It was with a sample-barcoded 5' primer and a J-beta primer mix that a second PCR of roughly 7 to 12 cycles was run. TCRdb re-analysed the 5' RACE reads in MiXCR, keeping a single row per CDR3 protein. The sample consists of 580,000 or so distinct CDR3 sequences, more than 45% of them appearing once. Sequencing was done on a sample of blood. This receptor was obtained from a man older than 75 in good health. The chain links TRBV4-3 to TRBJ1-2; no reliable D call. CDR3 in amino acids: CASSQDRMRGYTF. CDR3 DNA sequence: TGCGCCAGCAGCCAAGACAGGATGAGAGGCTACACCTTC.